Listed here are 28 T cell receptor beta chains from one sample, sequenced in a study of cytomegalovirus exposure and HLA in healthy donors. A multiplex PCR was run with 60 Vbeta primers and 13 Jbeta primers. Sequencing used immunoSEQ multiplex PCR; TCRdb keeps in-frame clones, though not all of them. This table has about 80,000 clones, more than 50% appearing once. Sequences were obtained from PBMCs. These TCRs come from a male donor in good health and CMV-seropositive.

The rearrangement links TRBV5-4 to TRBJ1-1; tentative D call: TRBD1 (5 bases). V was shortened by 4 bases and J by 8 bases, with 12 bases between the two germline ends. This CDR3 contains 12 residues. CDR1 and CDR2 from the germline V gene are SGHNT and YYREEE (reference sequence). The DNA for the CDR3 is TGTGCCAGCAGCCCCGGGGACTTAGAAGCTTTCTTT. Its translation is CASSPGDLEAFF.

In DNA, the CDR3 is TGTGCCAGTACCCTGAGCGGATTTGGCACAGATACGCAGTATTTT. This encodes CASTLSGFGTDTQYF. The rearrangement uses TRBV19 and TRBJ2-3, with D perhaps matching TRBD2 (5 bases). Deletions cut 7 bases from V and 1 base from J, with 15 bases between. CDR1 is LNHDA and CDR2 is SQIVND in the germline V gene (reference sequence). The CDR3 extends over 15 amino acids.

The chain carries TRBV7-9 and TRBJ1-1, with a possible D match to TRBD1 (5 bases). Germline V gives CDR1 SEHNR, CDR2 FQNEAQ (reference sequence). This CDR3 contains 12 residues. Between the trimmed V and J ends, which lost 8 bases and 2 bases, there was a span of 9 bases. The CDR3 reads CASEQANTEAFF. The DNA of the CDR3 is TGTGCCAGCGAACAGGCTAACACTGAAGCTTTCTTT.

This chain connects TRBV10-1 to TRBJ1-1, with 9 bases identical to TRBD1. Germline lookup yields CDR1 WNHNN and CDR2 SYGVQD (reference sequence). With V trimmed by 0 bases and J by 1 base, 18 bases remained unmatched. The CDR3 extends over 21 amino acids. CDR3 loop: CASSESGGGQGYRRWNTEAFF. CDR3 DNA sequence: TGCGCCAGCAGTGAGTCAGGGGGCGGACAGGGGTATAGAAGGTGGAACACTGAAGCTTTCTTT.

This rearrangement joins TRBV5-1 to TRBJ2-4; D is perhaps TRBD2 (5 bases). The CDR3 covers 15 residues. CDR1 and CDR2 (germline): SGHRS, YFSETQ. Trimming pared 3 bases from V and 1 base from J, leaving 11 bases between. CDR3: CASSWLGEAKNIQYF. The CDR3 DNA sequence: TGCGCCAGCAGCTGGCTCGGGGAGGCCAAAAACATTCAGTACTTC. Full variable domain (remainder filled in from reference TRBV5-1 and TRBJ2-4): KAGVTQTPRYLIKTRGQQVTLSCSPISGHRSVSWYQQTPGQGLQFLFEYFSETQRNKGNFPGRFSGRQFSNSRSEMNVSTLELGDSALYLCASSWLGEAKNIQYFGAGTRLSVL.

This CDR3 reads CASSLRLAGGTGELFF. CDR3 in DNA: TGTGCCAGCAGCTTAAGGCTAGCGGGAGGCACCGGGGAGCTGTTTTTT. The rearrangement links TRBV11-3 to TRBJ2-2; TRBD2 matches 11 bases. In germline, CDR1 is SGHNT, CDR2 YENEEA. CDR3 length: 16 residues. Germline trimming cut 2 bases from V and 4 bases from J; bases unmatched to any gene: 3.

The V call is TRBV5-5, the J call TRBJ1-4, with D perhaps TRBD1 (5 bases). Germline V gives CDR1 SGHKS, CDR2 YYEKEE (reference sequence). V lost 1 base to trimming and J lost 5 bases, with 9 bases between them. The CDR3 length is 14 residues. CDR3 DNA: TGTGCCAGCAGCTTGCAGACAGCCAATGAAAAACTGTTTTTT. It encodes CASSLQTANEKLFF.

V and J are TRBV7-2 and TRBJ2-7; D is uncertain. CDR1 SGHTA and CDR2 FQGNSA come from the germline V gene. V shed 4 bases and J shed 11 bases, with 18 bases lying between them. The CDR3 length is 13 residues. CDR3 bases: TGTGCCAGCAGCTCCTTCGGCCCCCCACGGGAGTACTTC. As protein: CASSSFGPPREYF.

This clone was counted only a few times. This chain joins TRBV30 and TRBJ1-1; D is unclear. The V end lost 4 bases, the J end lost 1 base, and 10 bases lay between the germline ends. The CDR3 contains 13 residues. The germline V gene encodes CDR1 GTSNPN and CDR2 SVGIG (reference sequence). The CDR3 DNA reads as TGTGCCTGGAACCTTGGGCCGAACACTGAAGCTTTCTTT. Its translation: CAWNLGPNTEAFF.

The chain employs TRBV7-9 and TRBJ1-2; 7 nucleotides match TRBD1. The CDR3 contains 14 residues. V lost 1 base and J lost 9; bases outside the gene matches: 8. Looked up from germline, CDR1 is SEHNR and CDR2 is FQNEAQ (reference sequence). CDR3 in amino acids: CASSLEGTVDSYTF. The CDR3 bases are TGTGCCAGCAGCTTAGAAGGGACAGTGGATAGCTACACCTTC.

V usage is TRBV6-5 and J usage is TRBJ2-5, with TRBD2 matching 12 bases. Germline V lookup: CDR1 MNHEY, CDR2 SVGAGI. V dropped 4 bases and J dropped 5; count of bases not matched to a gene: 5. The CDR3 length is 15 residues. CDR3 DNA: TGTGCCAGCAGTTTAGGACTAGCGGGGACGGAGACCCAGTACTTC. As protein: CASSLGLAGTETQYF.

The chain carries TRBV5-1 and TRBJ1-1; TRBD1 agrees at 7 bases. CDR1 and CDR2 (germline): SGHRS, YFSETQ. Losses at the gene ends were 0 bases for V and 1 base for J; bases not matched to a gene: 3. The CDR3 has 15 amino acids. CDR3 amino acids: CASSLATGRNTEAFF. In nucleotides, the CDR3 is TGCGCCAGCAGCTTGGCGACAGGGAGGAACACTGAAGCTTTCTTT.

The V call is TRBV27, the J call TRBJ2-7; 8 nucleotides match TRBD1. V was clipped by 5 bases and J by 0 bases; unmatched bases: 3. There are 14 residues in the CDR3. CDR1 is MNHEY, CDR2 SMNVEV, per germline (reference sequence). CDR3 residues: CASSLTGGSYEQYF. For the CDR3, the DNA is TGTGCCAGCAGTCTAACAGGGGGCTCCTACGAGCAGTACTTC.

This clone was seen more than once but under ten times. The CDR3 bases are TGTGCCAGTAGTATGGGAGGGACAGGGAGGGCCGGGGAGCTGTTTTTT. Its translation: CASSMGGTGRAGELFF. The V call is TRBV19, the J call TRBJ2-2, with 9 positions matching TRBD1. The J segment lost 6 bases and the V segment lost 3 bases, leaving 8 bases of the junction unmatched. CDR3 length: 16 amino acids. In germline, CDR1 is LNHDA, CDR2 SQIVND (reference sequence).

J is TRBJ2-4 and V is TRBV9, with D maybe TRBD1 (5 bases). From germline, CDR1 is SGDLS and CDR2 YYNGEE. The CDR3 has 18 residues. Trimming cost V 4 bases and J 0 bases, with 20 bases left between them. CDR3 sequence: CASSPGLGQPVAKNIQYF. DNA for the CDR3: TGTGCCAGCAGCCCCGGGTTGGGGCAACCTGTAGCCAAAAACATTCAGTACTTC.

The chain combines TRBV9 with TRBJ1-1; TRBD1 is a possible D gene (5 bases). The CDR3 covers 15 residues. The germline gives CDR1 SGDLS, CDR2 YYNGEE. With 0 bases removed from V and 1 base from J, the gap between germline ends came to 10 bases. The CDR3 reads CASSVGGGTNTEAFF. The CDR3 coding sequence is TGTGCCAGCAGCGTAGGGGGGGGGACGAACACTGAAGCTTTCTTT.

This chain links TRBV25-1 with TRBJ2-1, with 9 bases matching TRBD1. Germline V lookup: CDR1 MGHDK, CDR2 SYGVNS. The trim removed 7 bases at V and 5 bases at J, leaving 9 bases unmatched. The CDR3 runs to 15 residues. The CDR3 is CASTSQGALNNEQFF. The CDR3 DNA sequence: TGTGCCAGCACCTCACAGGGGGCACTAAACAATGAGCAGTTCTTC. Supplemented by reference TRBV25-1 and TRBJ2-1, the full variable domain reads EADIYQTPRYLVIGTGKKITLECSQTMGHDKMYWYQQDPGMELHLIHYSYGVNSTEKGDLSSESTVSRIRTEHFPLTLESARPSHTSQYLCASTSQGALNNEQFFGPGTRLTVL.

This clone was seen only a few times. The chain employs TRBV6-1 and TRBJ2-2; 8 bases are a match to TRBD1. CDR1 is MNHNS, CDR2 SASEGT, per germline. The CDR3 is made up of 13 amino acids. Unmatched junction bases numbered 9, after V lost 11 bases and J lost 7 bases. Here the CDR3 DNA reads TGTGCCGGCCAGGGGGCCGGGGTCGGGGAGCTGTTTTTT. This gives the protein CAGQGAGVGELFF.

V and J are TRBV9 and TRBJ2-1, with TRBD2 matching over 9 bases. CDR1 is SGDLS, CDR2 YYNGEE, per germline. V gave up 4 bases and J gave up 0 bases; unmatched junction bases: 8. The CDR3 is 17 residues long. CDR3: CASSPGLAASSYNEQFF. The CDR3 bases are TGTGCCAGCAGCCCGGGACTAGCCGCGAGCTCCTACAATGAGCAGTTCTTC.

The V gene is TRBV7-9, the J gene TRBJ1-4; TRBD1 might be the D (5 bases). The CDR3 is 12 residues long. Trimming took off 3 bases at V and 8 bases at J, with 7 bases between the two ends. Germline V gives CDR1 SEHNR, CDR2 FQNEAQ (reference sequence). In nucleotides, the CDR3 is TGTGCCAGCAGCTTGGGGGGGGAAAAACTGTTTTTT. Amino acid sequence: CASSLGGEKLFF.

The chain is built from TRBV5-1 and TRBJ2-1; 10 positions match TRBD2. Germline CDR1 reads SGHRS; CDR2 reads YFSETQ. The V segment lost 5 bases and the J segment 0 bases; nucleotides outside the gene matches: 14. The CDR3 has 19 amino acids. As DNA, the CDR3 is TGCGCCAGCAGGCCATCCGGGACTAGCGCATTAAGCTCCTACAATGAGCAGTTCTTC. This sequence encodes CASRPSGTSALSSYNEQFF. The variable domain in full, with the rest retrieved from reference TRBV5-1 and TRBJ2-1, is KAGVTQTPRYLIKTRGQQVTLSCSPISGHRSVSWYQQTPGQGLQFLFEYFSETQRNKGNFPGRFSGRQFSNSRSEMNVSTLELGDSALYLCASRPSGTSALSSYNEQFFGPGTRLTVL.

This chain uses TRBV7-3 with TRBJ2-3; D might be TRBD2 (5 bases). Trimming removed 8 bases from V and 0 bases from J, with 12 bases in between. The CDR3 covers 14 residues. From germline, CDR1 is SGHTA and CDR2 FQGTGA. CDR3 nucleotide sequence: TGTGCCAGCGGCCCGAGGGCAAGCACAGATACGCAGTATTTT. This codes for CASGPRASTDTQYF.

The rearrangement uses TRBV28 and TRBJ2-6; the D gene is possibly TRBD1 (5 bases). The V and J ends lost 10 bases and 2 bases respectively, with 21 bases between them. The CDR3 consists of 17 residues. Germline CDR1 reads MDHEN; CDR2 reads SYDVKM. Here the CDR3 reads CATLLGTTGAGANVLTF. CDR3 nucleotides: TGTGCCACCCTTTTGGGAACTACAGGAGCTGGGGCCAACGTCCTGACTTTC.

The chain couples TRBV28 to TRBJ2-5; maybe TRBD1 (6 bases). V lost 2 bases and J lost 5, with 24 bases in between. The CDR3 runs to 18 residues. The germline gives CDR1 MDHEN, CDR2 SYDVKM. Here the CDR3 DNA reads TGTGCCAGCAGTTTACGGAGCTGGGGAAGGGGGTGGGGGGAGACCCAGTACTTC. It is translated as CASSLRSWGRGWGETQYF.

The chain combines TRBV4-1 with TRBJ1-4, with D possibly matching TRBD1 (5 bases). This CDR3 is 15 amino acids long. Trimming cost V 1 base and J 8 bases, with 14 bases left between them. From germline, CDR1 is MGHRA and CDR2 YSYEKL. The CDR3 here is CASSQAERRGEKLFF. The CDR3 coding sequence is TGCGCCAGCAGCCAAGCGGAGAGGAGGGGCGAAAAACTGTTTTTT.

The V and J genes are TRBV7-3 and TRBJ2-3; TRBD2 agrees at 8 bases. The germline V gene has CDR1 SGHTA and CDR2 FQGTGA. The ends lost 4 bases at V and 8 bases at J; junction bases unmatched: 5. The CDR3 consists of 13 residues. The CDR3 bases are TGTGCCAGCAGCTCCCGGGAGGGCGGTACGCAGTATTTT. Protein product: CASSSREGGTQYF.

This clone was observed once. CDR3 DNA sequence: TGTGCCAGCAGTGGACAGGGGCAAGAGACCCAGTACTTC. Protein product: CASSGQGQETQYF. This sequence joins TRBV6-6 and TRBJ2-5, with 9 bases that match TRBD1. Germline values: CDR1 MNHNY, CDR2 SVGAGI (reference sequence). The V and J ends lost 5 bases and 2 bases, in that order; junction bases with no gene match: 0. The CDR3 consists of 13 residues.

V is TRBV7-8 and J is TRBJ2-7; TRBD2 agrees at 13 bases. CDR1 is SGHVS, CDR2 FQNEAQ, per germline. V trimming: 0 bases; J trimming: 9 bases; junction bases outside the gene matches: 8. The CDR3 extends over 16 amino acids. This chain's CDR3 is CASSLASTSGRAGQYF. The CDR3 DNA follows: TGTGCCAGCAGCTTAGCCTCTACTAGCGGGAGGGCCGGGCAGTACTTC.